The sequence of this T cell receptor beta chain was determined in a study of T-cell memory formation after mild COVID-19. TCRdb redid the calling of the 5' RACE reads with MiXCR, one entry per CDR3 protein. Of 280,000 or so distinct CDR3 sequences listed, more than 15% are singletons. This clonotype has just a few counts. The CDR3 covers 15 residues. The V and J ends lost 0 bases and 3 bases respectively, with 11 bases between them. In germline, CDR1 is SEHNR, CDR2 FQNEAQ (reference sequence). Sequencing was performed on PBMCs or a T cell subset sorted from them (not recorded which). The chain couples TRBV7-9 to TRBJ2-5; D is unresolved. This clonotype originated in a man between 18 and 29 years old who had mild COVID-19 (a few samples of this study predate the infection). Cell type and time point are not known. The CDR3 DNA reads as TGTGCCAGCAGCTTAGCGACACAGTTTAAAGAGACCCAGTACTTC. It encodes CASSLATQFKETQYF.